The 22 T cell receptor beta chains listed next were all sequenced from one sample in a study of technical replicates of blood from several donors. The assay was immunoSEQ multiplex PCR, and TCRdb's table has in-frame clones only and misses some. The sample includes roughly 76,000 clones, roughly 94% seen only once; the top ten take over 0.25%. Sequences were obtained from T cells isolated from PBMCs. These receptor sequences come from a human donor in good health.

Here the CDR3 reads CASTGTGGYEQYF. CDR3 bases: TGTGCCAGCACTGGGACAGGGGGATACGAGCAGTACTTC. The rearrangement uses TRBV2 and TRBJ2-7, with 11 bases matching TRBD1. The J segment lost 4 bases and the V segment lost 7 bases, leaving 3 bases of the junction unmatched. The CDR3 extends over 13 amino acids. Germline lookup yields CDR1 SNHLY and CDR2 FYNNEI.

V and J are TRBV4-2 and TRBJ2-3; D uncertain. The ends were cut back, 1 base at V and 3 bases at J, with 11 bases in the middle. This CDR3 has 15 residues. Germline values: CDR1 LGHNA, CDR2 YNFKEQ. Here the CDR3 DNA reads TGTGCCAGCAGCCAAGGGGCCCTTCAGACAGATACGCAGTATTTT. Residues: CASSQGALQTDTQYF.

This chain uses TRBV9 with TRBJ2-7; no clear D. CDR3 length equals 14 residues. V was clipped by 4 bases and J by 4 bases, with 15 bases between them. Germline lookup yields CDR1 SGDLS and CDR2 YYNGEE. CDR3 DNA: TGTGCCAGCAGCCCCTCCGGCGGATCGTACGAGCAGTACTTC. This sequence encodes CASSPSGGSYEQYF.

This clone was observed once. The rearrangement links TRBV2 to TRBJ1-2; D unresolved. Trimming left V 7 bases short and J 2 bases short, with 11 bases between. The CDR3 totals 13 residues. Germline-derived CDR1 and CDR2 are SNHLY and FYNNEI. CDR3 DNA: TGTGCCAGCACTGGTAGGAGGAACTATGGCTACACCTTC. This codes for CASTGRRNYGYTF.

V is TRBV2 and J is TRBJ2-3; no reliable D call. Germline assignment: CDR1 SNHLY and CDR2 FYNNEI. The V end was cut by 2 bases, the J end by 0 bases, with 9 bases between. The CDR3 spans 15 residues. CDR3 in DNA: TGTGCCAGCAGTGAACAGGTCAAGAGCACAGATACGCAGTATTTT. It translates to CASSEQVKSTDTQYF.

The rearrangement uses TRBV5-1 and TRBJ1-1; D remains ambiguous. With 3 bases removed from V and 10 bases from J, the gap between germline ends came to 34 bases. Germline CDR1 SGHRS, CDR2 YFSETQ. CDR3 length equals 19 residues. CDR3 loop: CASSSLFHRTPVKRPGAFF. The CDR3 DNA reads TGCGCCAGCAGCTCACTTTTTCACAGAACGCCTGTCAAACGTCCTGGAGCTTTCTTT.

This clone was found a few times. The chain is built from TRBV19 and TRBJ1-1; TRBD1 might be the D (5 bases). CDR1 is LNHDA, CDR2 SQIVND, per germline (reference sequence). The CDR3 is 14 residues long. V was clipped by 5 bases and J by 5 bases, with 15 bases between them. DNA of the CDR3: TGTGCCAGTAGTCCATCAGGGATGCCGACTGAAGCTTTCTTT. Protein sequence: CASSPSGMPTEAFF.

The chain joins TRBV4-1 to TRBJ1-3; TRBD1 is a possible D gene (6 bases). Per germline, CDR1 MGHRA and CDR2 YSYEKL. The CDR3 totals 15 residues. The V and J ends lost 4 bases and 8 bases respectively, with 18 bases between them. The CDR3 here is CASSLPRGSEYTIYF. CDR3 DNA sequence: TGCGCCAGCAGCCTCCCCAGGGGATCGGAGTACACCATATATTTT.

The genes are TRBV28 and TRBJ2-7; TRBD1 agrees at 12 bases. The V gene end was trimmed by 4 bases and the J gene end by 7 bases; junction bases not matched to a gene: 8. Germline V CDR1 and CDR2: MDHEN, SYDVKM. This CDR3 contains 15 residues. CDR3: CASSSPGQGAGEQYF. DNA of the CDR3: TGTGCCAGCAGTTCTCCGGGACAGGGGGCTGGTGAGCAGTACTTC.

The rearrangement joins TRBV2 to TRBJ1-1; 8 nucleotides line up with TRBD1. The germline V gene encodes CDR1 SNHLY and CDR2 FYNNEI. The CDR3 loop spans 12 amino acids. J lost 4 bases, V lost 6 bases, and 1 base had no gene match. The DNA for the CDR3 is TGTGCCAGCAGGGACAGGGTCACTGAAGCTTTCTTT. Protein: CASRDRVTEAFF.

V gene TRBV6-5 combines with J gene TRBJ1-5, with D hard to call. V was shortened by 5 bases and J by 3 bases, with 11 bases between the two germline ends. The CDR3 covers 14 residues. Germline CDR1 and CDR2: MNHEY and SVGAGI. The DNA of the CDR3 is TGTGCCAGCAGTACGGGATTAGACAATCAGCCCCAGCATTTT. This translates into CASSTGLDNQPQHF.

The V and J genes are TRBV2 and TRBJ1-2; D remains unclear. Per the germline V gene, CDR1 is SNHLY and CDR2 is FYNNEI. The V end was cut by 3 bases, the J end by 8 bases, with 4 bases between. This CDR3 spans 10 amino acids. The CDR3 here is CASSDRGYTF. The CDR3 DNA is TGTGCCAGCAGTGACAGGGGCTACACCTTC.

V usage is TRBV7-9 and J usage is TRBJ2-1; 13 bases align to TRBD2. Trimming took 1 base from V and 7 from J; bases not matched to a gene: 7. The CDR3 length is 17 residues. The germline gives CDR1 SEHNR, CDR2 FQNEAQ (reference sequence). The CDR3 loop is CASSLGTSGSLVNEQFF. Written as DNA, the CDR3 is TGTGCCAGCAGCTTAGGGACTAGCGGGAGCTTGGTGAATGAGCAGTTCTTC.

The V and J genes are TRBV19 and TRBJ1-1; the D is unclear. The germline gives CDR1 LNHDA, CDR2 SQIVND (reference sequence). This CDR3 contains 16 residues. V lost 2 bases and J lost 0, with 13 bases in between. The CDR3 region is CASSIPSSGLNTEAFF. As DNA, the CDR3 is TGTGCCAGTAGTATACCCTCCAGCGGACTGAACACTGAAGCTTTCTTT.

The chain has TRBV5-1 and TRBJ1-2; the match to TRBD1 covers 7 bases. The CDR3 runs to 18 residues. V shed 1 base and J 4 bases; nucleotides not matched to a gene: 16. Germline assignment: CDR1 SGHRS and CDR2 YFSETQ. The CDR3 DNA follows: TGCGCCAGCAGCTTGAGGGCCCCAGGGGGGAAGGTCCCCTATGGCTACACCTTC. It codes for CASSLRAPGGKVPYGYTF.

The genes are TRBV2 and TRBJ1-4, with D perhaps matching TRBD1 (6 bases). From germline, CDR1 is SNHLY and CDR2 FYNNEI. CDR3 length equals 14 residues. V was trimmed by 6 bases and J by 8 bases, leaving 16 bases between them. CDR3 nucleotide sequence: TGTGCCAGCAGAGTACAGGGATTAAGCGAAAAACTGTTTTTT. Translated: CASRVQGLSEKLFF.

The rearrangement joins TRBV29-1 to TRBJ2-7, with 7 positions matching TRBD2. This CDR3 contains 15 residues. CDR1 and CDR2 from the germline V gene are SQVTM and ANQGSEA. V dropped 4 bases and J dropped 5; count of bases not matched to a gene: 14. Written as DNA, the CDR3 is TGCAGCGTTGGCGTGGGGGGAAGCGGGGTCCACGAGCAGTACTTC. It encodes CSVGVGGSGVHEQYF.

This chain links TRBV9 with TRBJ2-2; D might be TRBD1 (6 bases). Germline CDR1 is SGDLS and CDR2 is YYNGEE. The CDR3 is 16 residues long. Trimming removed 5 bases from V and 3 bases from J, with 17 bases in between. In DNA, the CDR3 is TGTGCCAGCAGTGGGCGGGCAGGGGTTTACACCGGGGAGCTGTTTTTT. Protein: CASSGRAGVYTGELFF.

CDR3 residues: CASSSPQGVDTEAFF. CDR3 sequence (DNA): TGTGCCAGCAGTTCACCCCAGGGGGTGGACACTGAAGCTTTCTTT. The chain combines TRBV28 with TRBJ1-1; 7 bases line up with TRBD1. CDR1 is MDHEN, CDR2 SYDVKM, per germline. V lost 4 bases, J lost 3 bases, and 8 bases stayed unmatched. The CDR3 extends over 15 amino acids.

The genes are TRBV7-2 and TRBJ2-5; 10 bases map to TRBD2. The CDR3 has 18 residues. Per the germline V gene, CDR1 is SGHTA and CDR2 is FQGNSA. V was clipped by 4 bases and J by 2 bases; unmatched bases: 13. CDR3 in DNA: TGTGCCAGCAGCTCCTGGGGAGCGGGGGGGCCGGGGCAAGAGACCCAGTACTTC. It encodes CASSSWGAGGPGQETQYF.

The chain links TRBV11-2 to TRBJ2-1; maybe TRBD2 (6 bases). CDR3 length: 14 residues. Looked up from germline, CDR1 is SGHAT and CDR2 is FQNNGV. V was cut by 6 bases and J by 6 bases, with 15 bases left in between. This CDR3 is CASRPTTSGNEQFF. CDR3 bases: TGTGCCAGCAGACCTACGACTAGTGGCAATGAGCAGTTCTTC.

This chain joins TRBV19 and TRBJ2-1; D might be TRBD1 (5 bases). V lost 10 bases and J lost 3, with 10 bases in between. Germline loops: CDR1 LNHDA, CDR2 SQIVND (reference sequence). The CDR3 runs 12 residues. This chain's CDR3 is CATDSIYNEQFF. The CDR3 DNA is TGTGCCACAGACAGTATCTACAATGAGCAGTTCTTC.